This T cell receptor beta chain was captured by sequencing in a study of control samples from healthy donors and cancer patients (dated by TCRdb to between 2020 and 2021). There are 11 amino acids in the CDR3, from cysteine to phenylalanine inclusive. Solely the CDR3 DNA is kept, with 33 bases framed from the first base. According to the germline V gene (reference sequence), CDR1 reads DFQATT and CDR2 reads SNEGSKA. V is pared back by 7 bases and J by 0 bases, with 6 bases lying between the germline termini. On this clone: Its cognate antigen has yet to be identified. One base away there is no much larger clone; base qualities are not given.

Libraries came from the immunoSEQ multiplex PCR assay. This immuneACCESS table, as held by TCRdb, lists in-frame sequences with V and J called but not all clones. Of the missing ones, under half trace to an unresolved V gene in checked studies; the others have no known cause. The sample yields roughly 120,000 clones; around 92% were counted once. Roughly 40% of the sample rests with the top ten. Specimen: blood. This receptor chain uses TRBV20-1 and TRBJ1-1, with a tentative D gene TRBD1 over 5 matching bases. The sequence was obtained from a man aged 45 to 65 in good health. DNA sequence: TGCAGTGGACAGATGAACACTGAAGCTTTCTTT. Its protein product is CSGQMNTEAFF.